This T cell receptor (beta chain) was retrieved from a study of cytomegalovirus exposure and HLA in healthy donors. Study-level information: Around 86 million unique TCRs, all from HLA-typed donors, were included in an early release of the data. Study findings and constraints: For most subjects, TCR beta sequences were reported to predict HLA-A and HLA-B alleles with accuracy. The study recorded 150 to 200 TCR beta chains that were cytomegalovirus-associated.

The PCR had 60 Vbeta and 13 Jbeta primers. The method was immunoSEQ multiplex PCR; TCRdb's version includes in-frame clones alone and lacks a portion of them. The repertoire holds under 200,000 clones, roughly 80% seen once, with 1.7% in the top ten. The V gene end was trimmed by 6 bases and the J gene end by 11 bases; junction bases not matched to a gene: 6. The CDR3 extends over 12 amino acids. The germline gives CDR1 MNHNS, CDR2 SASEGT. This clone was picked up one time. Antigen unknown. Though probably carrying unrecorded immune exposures, donors were nominally healthy at sampling. The sequenced sample was PBMCs. The rearrangement joins TRBV6-1 to TRBJ1-3; the match to TRBD1 covers 8 bases. The clonotype was recovered from a woman aged 18 to 35 in good health and CMV-seronegative. CDR3 coding DNA: TGTGCCAGCAGCGAACAGGGGGGCGCCATATATTTT. As protein: CASSEQGGAIYF.